This TCR beta chain was documented in a study of identical twins (dated by TCRdb to 2016 to 2017). Regarding the research as a whole: To test whether fetal clonotypes persist, the study used deep sequencing on TCR alpha and beta repertoires from monozygotic twins, unrelated adults of various ages, and cord blood. To rule out contamination, the twin experiments were replicated at different times with different library preparation protocols.

Results the study describes overall, beyond this receptor: Excess twin sharing in beta out-of-frame sequences was weaker because fewer shared sequences lowered the signal-to-noise ratio. Because the same donors could not be followed over many years, the conclusions depended on cross-sectional statistical analysis. Invariant T cells such as MAIT and iNKT could partly confound zero-insertion analyses, though diverse VJ usage argued against this for most clonotypes. Out-of-frame TCR alpha sharing in monozygotic twins was systematically underestimated by recombination models, whereas sharing between unrelated individuals was in agreement with the recombination models. Compared with coincidental sharing between unrelated individuals, out-of-frame TCR alpha sequences shared between twins had an excess of sequences with low generation probability. Fewer insertions were carried by abundant cord blood beta clonotypes, a similar but weaker trend appeared in young adult naive repertoires, and no such trend appeared in memory repertoires.

The library was generated by 5' RACE. These reads were obtained on an Illumina HiSeq 2000. A universal primer binding site was added through template switching, and the final cDNA carried a unique molecular identifier so that TCR cDNA molecules could be counted accurately. First-strand cDNA for TCR alpha and beta chains was synthesized from specific primers in the conserved constant-segment region. To control for contamination, every cDNA library carried two barcodes: a SMART-Mk sample barcode plus Illumina barcodes. Two successive PCR steps introduced TruSeq adapter sequences along with Illumina sample barcodes. Sequencing of the TCR alpha and beta cDNA libraries was done on the Illumina HiSeq platform using custom primers. The original methods were these. Raw reads were processed with MiGEC to extract unique molecular identifiers, and MiXCR was used to determine CDR3 positions. For each individual, recombination models were inferred using an EM algorithm with the repgenHMM and IGoR tools. The tcR package in R was used for shared clonotype analysis, with sharing normalized by the product of cloneset sizes. Out-of-frame nonproductive sequences were analyzed to study raw recombination free of thymic and clonal selection effects. The public reads were run again by TCRdb, first through fastp at Q25 and then through MiXCR, and only productive beta chains were kept. Every CDR3 protein is listed once, alongside the most common genes and DNA of its rows. These V and J calls rely on TCRdb rather than the paper's analysis. The sample table records 500,000 to 650,000 distinct CDR3 sequences; around 7.5% of these occur just once. 1.6% of the sample belongs to the ten largest clones.

The CDR3 runs 16 residues from the cysteine to the phenylalanine. Only the CDR3 part of the read is kept: 48 bases, read in frame from the first base. The germline V gene (reference sequence) gives CDR1 as DFQATT and CDR2 as SNEGSKA. V loses 0 bases, J loses 2 bases, and the germline ends lie 14 bases apart. This clonotype has a handful of counts. What antigen it recognizes has not been identified. Nothing much larger sits one base from this clone, and base qualities are not available. Every donor in the study was a healthy Caucasian. Three pairs of female monozygotic twins, all aged roughly 18 to 29 years, were included in the twin cohort. The RNA used for TCR libraries was isolated from peripheral blood mononuclear cells. The data also belong to a second study, concerning yellow fever vaccine responses in identical twins. That second report states: The T cell response to vaccination in identical twins was reported by the authors to appear partly convergent and partly personalized. In identical twins, the study followed T cell clones that responded to the vaccine with precision.

This TCR came from a woman between 18 and 30 years old in good health. Recombination joined TRBV20-1 with TRBJ1-5, with the D gene uncertain. The sequenced sample was PBMCs. The nucleotide sequence reads as follows: TGCAGTGCTAGAGAGCCAGCTGATAGCGGCAATCAGCCCCAGCATTTT. It translates as CSAREPADSGNQPQHF.